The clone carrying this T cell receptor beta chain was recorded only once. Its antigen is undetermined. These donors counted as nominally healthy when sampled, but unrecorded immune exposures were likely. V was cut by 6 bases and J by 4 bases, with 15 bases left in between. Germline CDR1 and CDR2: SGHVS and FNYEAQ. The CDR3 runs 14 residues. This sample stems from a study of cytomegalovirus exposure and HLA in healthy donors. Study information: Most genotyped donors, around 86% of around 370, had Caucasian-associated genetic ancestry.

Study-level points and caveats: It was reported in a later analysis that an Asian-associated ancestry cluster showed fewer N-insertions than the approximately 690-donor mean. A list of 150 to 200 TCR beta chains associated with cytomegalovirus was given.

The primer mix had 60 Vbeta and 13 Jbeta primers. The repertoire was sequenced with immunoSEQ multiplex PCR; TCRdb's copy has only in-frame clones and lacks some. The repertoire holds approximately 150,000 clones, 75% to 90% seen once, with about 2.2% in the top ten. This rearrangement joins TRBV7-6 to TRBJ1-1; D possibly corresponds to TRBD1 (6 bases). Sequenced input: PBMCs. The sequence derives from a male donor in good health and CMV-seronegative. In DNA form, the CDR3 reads TGTGCCAGCAGTCAACAGGGACGGGGCACTGAAGCTTTCTTT. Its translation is CASSQQGRGTEAFF.